Detailed here is one T cell receptor (beta chain). In the original analysis: Reference gene primer amplification gave nucleated cell count estimates. The repertoire was sequenced with immunoSEQ multiplex PCR; TCRdb's copy has only in-frame clones and lacks some. V and J calls and clone size are copied from that table; D and trimming were computed from the DNA. The table lists some 210,000 clones, 80% to 85% of them singletons. The sample is drawn from a study of blood T cell repertoires in COVID-19. Study at large: The United States, Italy and Spain provided the acute and convalescent COVID-19 samples. The cDNA or gDNA used as material had been derived from T cells, B-cell-depleted T cells, or PBMCs.

V was trimmed by 2 bases and J by 0 bases, leaving 11 bases between them. From germline, CDR1 is MNHNY and CDR2 SVGAGI (reference sequence). The CDR3 is 16 residues long. The TCR was taken from a human donor in a cohort sampled during active COVID-19. The gene calls are TRBV6-6 and TRBJ1-5, with D perhaps matching TRBD1 (6 bases). The sample taken for sequencing was peripheral blood. CDR3 residues: CASSYPAGASNQPQHF. As DNA, the CDR3 is TGTGCCAGCAGTTACCCGGCGGGGGCTAGCAATCAGCCCCAGCATTTT.